The TCR beta chain under discussion was sequenced for a study of T cells in Graves' hyperthyroidism and ophthalmopathy. Exclusion of patients followed from uncontrolled infection, other autoimmune disease, pregnancy or lactation. CDR1 and CDR2 (germline): SGHTA, FQGNSA. The junction had 22 bases not matched to a gene; V was cut back by 5 bases and J by 7 bases. CDR3 length equals 19 residues. It was RNA transcripts that yielded the amplified TCR beta CDR3 regions. First-round RT-PCR of the TCR CDR3 relied on the HTBI primer set. TCRdb called the multiplex PCR reads again in MiXCR, with one record for every CDR3 protein. The table has 700,000 to 950,000 distinct CDR3 sequences, around a third seen once.

Sequencing was done on a sample of blood. The clonotype comes from a woman aged 40 to 55 with Graves' hyperthyroidism. The chain carries TRBV7-2 and TRBJ2-5, with 10 bases aligning to TRBD2. Written as DNA, the CDR3 is TGTGCCAGCAGCCCCAACCTAGGGGGTAAGCGGGAGGGTCCCTGGACCCAGTACTTC. It yields the protein CASSPNLGGKREGPWTQYF.